The rows below give T cell receptor beta chains drawn from one sample of a study of beta chain features in type 1 diabetes. The repertoire was sequenced with immunoSEQ multiplex PCR; TCRdb's copy has only in-frame clones and lacks some. The data show about half a million clones, around 28% seen once. Sequenced sample: naive CD4+ T cells from blood. These receptors came from a man younger than 35 in good health. Each CDR3 is given with its conserved first and last residue. A D gene is named only where the DNA matches it firmly. Not all rows give a size; the values are once, few, many and, for expanded clones, a class.

size: -
D: -
V: TRBV7-9
J: TRBJ2-5
DNA: TGTGCCAGCAGCTTAGTTGTTTTTGAGACCCAGTACTTC
CDR3: CASSLVVFETQYF

size: -
D: -
V: TRBV30
J: TRBJ1-1
DNA: TGTGCCTGGAGTGTAGGACCGTTGAACACTGAAGCTTTCTTT
CDR3: CAWSVGPLNTEAFF

size: -
D: -
V: TRBV6-1
J: TRBJ2-4
DNA: TGTGCCAGCAGTGTCAGAGAGGGTGCGAACATTCAGTACTTC
CDR3: CASSVREGANIQYF

size: -
D: -
V: TRBV28
J: TRBJ2-3
DNA: TGTGCCAGCAACTGGGTTGGAAGGGCCACAGATACGCAGTATTTT
CDR3: CASNWVGRATDTQYF

size: -
D: TRBD2
V: TRBV19
J: TRBJ2-1
DNA: TGTGCCAGTAGTATAGAAGCGGGAGCGGGCAATGAGCAGTTCTTC
CDR3: CASSIEAGAGNEQFF

size: once
D: -
V: TRBV7-2
J: TRBJ2-7
DNA: TGTGCCAGCAGCCCTCCGGGGGTGGAGCAGTACTTC
CDR3: CASSPPGVEQYF

size: -
D: TRBD2
V: TRBV6-5
J: TRBJ2-4
DNA: TGTGCCAGCAGTTACTCGCGGGGGAGCAAAAACATTCAGTACTTC
CDR3: CASSYSRGSKNIQYF

size: -
D: -
V: TRBV5-4
J: TRBJ2-1
DNA: TGTGCCAGCAGGAAGGGGCAGAGCTCCTACAATGAGCAGTTCTTC
CDR3: CASRKGQSSYNEQFF

size: -
D: -
V: TRBV7-2
J: TRBJ2-7
DNA: TGTGCCAGCAGCTTAGCCACAGCAATGGGGGAGCAGTACTTC
CDR3: CASSLATAMGEQYF

size: few
D: -
V: TRBV9
J: TRBJ2-7
DNA: TGTGCCAGCAGCATTCCTCCACGGTACCTCTACGAGCAGTACTTC
CDR3: CASSIPPRYLYEQYF

size: few
D: -
V: TRBV7-9
J: TRBJ1-5
DNA: TGTGCCAGCAGCCCCAGTGGCAGGGGCGATCAGCCCCAGCATTTT
CDR3: CASSPSGRGDQPQHF

size: -
D: TRBD1
V: TRBV5-1
J: TRBJ2-1
DNA: TGCGCCAGCAGCCCGGACAGGGTGGACAATGAGCAGTTCTTC
CDR3: CASSPDRVDNEQFF

size: -
D: -
V: TRBV29-1
J: TRBJ2-3
DNA: TGCAGCGTTGACCTTTCAGGCACAGATACGCAGTATTTT
CDR3: CSVDLSGTDTQYF

size: -
D: TRBD2
V: TRBV4-3
J: TRBJ2-1
DNA: TGCGCCAGCAGCCAAAATCCCCCGGGACTAGCGGACAATGAGCAGTTCTTC
CDR3: CASSQNPPGLADNEQFF

size: few
D: TRBD1
V: TRBV29-1
J: TRBJ1-1
DNA: TGCAGCGGATGGGACAGGGACACTGAAGCTTTCTTT
CDR3: CSGWDRDTEAFF

size: few
D: -
V: TRBV5-6
J: TRBJ2-1
DNA: TGTGCCAGCAGCGCCTTGACTGGGAGCAGCTCCTACAATGAGCAGTTCTTC
CDR3: CASSALTGSSSYNEQFF